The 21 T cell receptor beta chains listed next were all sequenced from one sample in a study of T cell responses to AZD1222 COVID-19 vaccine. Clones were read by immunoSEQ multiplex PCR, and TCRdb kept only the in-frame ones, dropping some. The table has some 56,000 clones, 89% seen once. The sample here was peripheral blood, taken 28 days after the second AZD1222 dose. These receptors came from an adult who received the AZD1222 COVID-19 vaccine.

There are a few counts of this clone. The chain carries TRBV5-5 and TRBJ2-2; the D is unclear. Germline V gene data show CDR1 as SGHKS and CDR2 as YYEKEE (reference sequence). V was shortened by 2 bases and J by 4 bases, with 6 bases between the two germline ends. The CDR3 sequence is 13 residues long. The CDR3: CASSFGLTGELFF. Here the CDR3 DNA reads TGTGCCAGCAGCTTCGGCCTCACCGGGGAGCTGTTTTTT.

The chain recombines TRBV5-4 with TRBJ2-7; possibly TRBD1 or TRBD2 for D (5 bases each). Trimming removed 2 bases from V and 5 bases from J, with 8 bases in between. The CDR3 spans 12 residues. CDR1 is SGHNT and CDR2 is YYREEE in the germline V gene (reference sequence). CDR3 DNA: TGTGCCAGCAGCTTAGTGGGGGACGAGCAGTACTTC. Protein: CASSLVGDEQYF.

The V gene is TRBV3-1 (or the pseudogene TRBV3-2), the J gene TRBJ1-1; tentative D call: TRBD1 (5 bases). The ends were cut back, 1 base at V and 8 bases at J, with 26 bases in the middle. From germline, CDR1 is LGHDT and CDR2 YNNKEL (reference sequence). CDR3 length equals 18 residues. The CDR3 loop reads CASSQVPMITGDPAEAFF. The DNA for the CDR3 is TGTGCCAGCAGCCAAGTTCCGATGATTACCGGGGACCCCGCCGAAGCTTTCTTT.

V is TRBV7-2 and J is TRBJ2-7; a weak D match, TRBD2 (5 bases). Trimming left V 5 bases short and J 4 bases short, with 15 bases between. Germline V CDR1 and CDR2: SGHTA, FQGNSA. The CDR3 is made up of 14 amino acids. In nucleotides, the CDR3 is TGTGCCAGCAGCCCGGGGTTCCTTCTTTACGAGCAGTACTTC. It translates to CASSPGFLLYEQYF.

The chain's CDR3 is CASSLGRGRYNEQFF. The DNA of the CDR3 is TGTGCCAGCAGCTTAGGCAGGGGCAGGTACAATGAGCAGTTCTTC. J is TRBJ2-1 and V is TRBV11-3; D possibly corresponds to TRBD1 (6 bases). The V end lost 1 base, the J end lost 4 bases, and 11 bases lay between the germline ends. The CDR3 is made up of 15 amino acids. In germline, CDR1 is SGHNT, CDR2 YENEEA.

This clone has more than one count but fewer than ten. The CDR3 spells CASSLDSGTTTEAFF. The CDR3 DNA follows: TGTGCCAGCAGCCTTGACTCCGGGACAACCACTGAAGCTTTCTTT. The chain joins TRBV7-3 to TRBJ1-1; D is perhaps TRBD1 (6 bases). CDR3 length equals 15 residues. Germline CDR1 and CDR2: SGHTA and FQGTGA. V gave up 5 bases and J gave up 4 bases, with 17 bases separating them.

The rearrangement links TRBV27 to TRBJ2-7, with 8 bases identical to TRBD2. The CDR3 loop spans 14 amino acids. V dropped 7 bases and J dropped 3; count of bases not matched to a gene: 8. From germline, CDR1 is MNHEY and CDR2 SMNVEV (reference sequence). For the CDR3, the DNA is TGTGCCAGCAAAAGGGGTAGCGGGAACTACGAGCAGTACTTC. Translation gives CASKRGSGNYEQYF.

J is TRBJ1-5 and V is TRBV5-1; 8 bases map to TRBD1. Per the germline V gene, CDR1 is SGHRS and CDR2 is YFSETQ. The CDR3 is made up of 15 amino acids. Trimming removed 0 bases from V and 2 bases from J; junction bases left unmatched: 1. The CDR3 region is CASSLEGQGNQPQHF. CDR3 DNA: TGCGCCAGCAGCTTGGAGGGACAGGGCAATCAGCCCCAGCATTTT. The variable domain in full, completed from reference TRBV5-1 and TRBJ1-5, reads KAGVTQTPRYLIKTRGQQVTLSCSPISGHRSVSWYQQTPGQGLQFLFEYFSETQRNKGNFPGRFSGRQFSNSRSEMNVSTLELGDSALYLCASSLEGQGNQPQHFGDGTRLSIL.

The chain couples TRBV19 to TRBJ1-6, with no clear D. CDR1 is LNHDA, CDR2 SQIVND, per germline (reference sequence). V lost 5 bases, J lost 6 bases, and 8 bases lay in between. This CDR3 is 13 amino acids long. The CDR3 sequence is CASSPEPNSPLHF. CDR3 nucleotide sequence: TGTGCCAGTAGTCCAGAACCTAATTCACCCCTCCACTTT.

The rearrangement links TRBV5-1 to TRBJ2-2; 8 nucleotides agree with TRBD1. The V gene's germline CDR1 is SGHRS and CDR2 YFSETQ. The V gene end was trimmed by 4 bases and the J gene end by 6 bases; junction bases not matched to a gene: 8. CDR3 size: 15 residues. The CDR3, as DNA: TGCGCCAGCAGCCAGGACAGGGTTTCGTCCGGGGAGCTGTTTTTT. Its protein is CASSQDRVSSGELFF.

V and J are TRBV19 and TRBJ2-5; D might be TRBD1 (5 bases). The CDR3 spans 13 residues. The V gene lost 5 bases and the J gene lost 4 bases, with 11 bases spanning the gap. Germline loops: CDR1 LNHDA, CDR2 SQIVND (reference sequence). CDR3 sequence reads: CASSGQGSETQYF. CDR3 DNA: TGTGCCAGTAGTGGCCAGGGTTCAGAGACCCAGTACTTC. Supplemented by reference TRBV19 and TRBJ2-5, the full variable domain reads DGGITQSPKYLFRKEGQNVTLSCEQNLNHDAMYWYRQDPGQGLRLIYYSQIVNDFQKGDIAEGYSVSREKKESFPLTVTSAQKNPTAFYLCASSGQGSETQYFGPGTRLLVL.

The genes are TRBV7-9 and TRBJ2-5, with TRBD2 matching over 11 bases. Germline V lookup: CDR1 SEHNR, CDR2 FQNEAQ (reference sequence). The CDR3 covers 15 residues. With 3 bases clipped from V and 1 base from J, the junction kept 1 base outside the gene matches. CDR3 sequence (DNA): TGTGCCAGCAGCTTCGGGACTAGCGGCCAAGAGACCCAGTACTTC. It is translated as CASSFGTSGQETQYF. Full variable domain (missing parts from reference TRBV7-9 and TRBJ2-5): DTGVSQNPRHKITKRGQNVTFRCDPISEHNRLYWYRQTLGQGPEFLTYFQNEAQLEKSRLLSDRFSAERPKGSFSTLEIQRTEQGDSAMYLCASSFGTSGQETQYFGPGTRLLVL.

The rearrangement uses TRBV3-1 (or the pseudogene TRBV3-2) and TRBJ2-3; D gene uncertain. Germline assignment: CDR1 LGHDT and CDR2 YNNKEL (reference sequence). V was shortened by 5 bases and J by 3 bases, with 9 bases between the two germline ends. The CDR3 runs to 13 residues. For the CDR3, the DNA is TGTGCCAGCAGCAGTTTAGGGACAGATACGCAGTATTTT. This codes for CASSSLGTDTQYF.

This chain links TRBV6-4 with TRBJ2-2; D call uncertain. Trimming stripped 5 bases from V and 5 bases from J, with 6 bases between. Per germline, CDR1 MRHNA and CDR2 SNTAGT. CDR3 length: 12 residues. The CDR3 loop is CASSHGTGELFF. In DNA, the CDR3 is TGTGCCAGCAGTCACGGGACCGGGGAGCTGTTTTTT.

CDR3 in amino acids: CASSSGNTEAFF. For the CDR3, the DNA is TGTGCCAGCAGCTCTGGGAACACTGAAGCTTTCTTT. V gene TRBV6-6 combines with J gene TRBJ1-1; D not certain. Germline CDR1 is MNHNY and CDR2 is SVGAGI (reference sequence). V lost 6 bases and J 1 base, leaving 6 bases between the germline ends. This CDR3 has 12 residues.

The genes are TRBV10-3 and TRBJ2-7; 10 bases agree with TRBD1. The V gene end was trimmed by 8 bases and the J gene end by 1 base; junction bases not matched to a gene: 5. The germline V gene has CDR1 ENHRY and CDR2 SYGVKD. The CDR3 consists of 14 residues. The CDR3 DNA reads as TGTGCCATCGGGGGGGACAGGGGTTCCTACGAGCAGTACTTC. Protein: CAIGGDRGSYEQYF.

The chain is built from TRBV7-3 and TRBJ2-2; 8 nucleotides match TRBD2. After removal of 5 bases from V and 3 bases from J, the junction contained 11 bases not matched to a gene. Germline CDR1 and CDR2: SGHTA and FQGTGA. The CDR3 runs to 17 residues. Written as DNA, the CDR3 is TGTGCCAGCAGCCCCTTAGGGGCGGGGGGCTACACCGGGGAGCTGTTTTTT. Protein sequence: CASSPLGAGGYTGELFF. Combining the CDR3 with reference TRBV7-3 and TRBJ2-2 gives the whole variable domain GAGVSQTPSNKVTEKGKYVELRCDPISGHTALYWYRQSLGQGPEFLIYFQGTGAADDSGLPNDRFFAVRPEGSVSTLKIQRTERGDSAVYLCASSPLGAGGYTGELFFGEGSRLTVL.

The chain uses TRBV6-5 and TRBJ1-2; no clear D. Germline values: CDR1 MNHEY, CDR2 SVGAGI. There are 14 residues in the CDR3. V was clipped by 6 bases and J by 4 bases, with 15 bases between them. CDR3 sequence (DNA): TGTGCCAGCAGCGCCCGTGGTTTCGGCTATGGCTACACCTTC. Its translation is CASSARGFGYGYTF.

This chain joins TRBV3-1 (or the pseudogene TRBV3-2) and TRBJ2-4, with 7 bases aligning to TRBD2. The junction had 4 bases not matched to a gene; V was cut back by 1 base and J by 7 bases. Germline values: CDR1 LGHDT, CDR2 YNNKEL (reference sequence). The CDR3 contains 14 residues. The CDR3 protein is CASSQVGGTNIQYF. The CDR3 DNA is TGTGCCAGCAGCCAAGTGGGGGGGACGAACATTCAGTACTTC.

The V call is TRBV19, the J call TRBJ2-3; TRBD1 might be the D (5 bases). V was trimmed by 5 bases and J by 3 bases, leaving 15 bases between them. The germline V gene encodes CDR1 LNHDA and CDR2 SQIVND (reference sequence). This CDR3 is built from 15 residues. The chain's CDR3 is CASSDSGSGTDTQYF. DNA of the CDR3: TGTGCCAGTAGTGACTCAGGGTCCGGGACAGATACGCAGTATTTT.

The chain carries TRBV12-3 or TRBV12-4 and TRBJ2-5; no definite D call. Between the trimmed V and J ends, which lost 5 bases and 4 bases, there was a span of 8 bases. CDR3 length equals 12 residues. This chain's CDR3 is CASSVLSETQYF. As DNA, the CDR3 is TGTGCCAGCAGTGTCCTCTCAGAGACCCAGTACTTC.